This T cell receptor beta chain was documented in a study of T-cell reconstitution after alpha-beta-depleted transplantation in children. For this clonotype: Its antigen remains unknown.

The CDR3 sequence is 16 residues long. Germline CDR1 SGHTA, CDR2 FQGNSA. The V segment lost 5 bases and the J segment 4 bases; nucleotides outside the gene matches: 9. Library preparation (for TCRbeta) was performed with unique molecular identifiers. TCRdb called the PCR reads again in MiXCR, with one record for every CDR3 protein. This sample has about a million distinct CDR3 sequences, with under 30% found just once. The study, taken as a whole, reports: It was newly produced T cells that mostly accounted for T-cell counts and diversity one year after transplant. At day 60, the high TCRbeta diversity found in some patients originated from recipient T cells and thymic progenitors that had survived. As was reported, about two months after transplant, alpha-beta T cells came from several hundred expanded graft clones.

The material sequenced was PBMCs, mostly from graft donor cells, taken 360 days after TCRalphabeta/CD19-depleted stem cell transplant. This TCR came from a boy under two years old who had a stem cell transplant for SCID, so the T cells may come from the graft donor. The chain links TRBV7-2 to TRBJ2-1; TRBD2 matches at 9 bases. For the CDR3, the DNA is TGTGCCAGCAGCCTCCCCGGGACTAGCCTTTACAATGAGCAGTTCTTC. It is translated as CASSLPGTSLYNEQFF.